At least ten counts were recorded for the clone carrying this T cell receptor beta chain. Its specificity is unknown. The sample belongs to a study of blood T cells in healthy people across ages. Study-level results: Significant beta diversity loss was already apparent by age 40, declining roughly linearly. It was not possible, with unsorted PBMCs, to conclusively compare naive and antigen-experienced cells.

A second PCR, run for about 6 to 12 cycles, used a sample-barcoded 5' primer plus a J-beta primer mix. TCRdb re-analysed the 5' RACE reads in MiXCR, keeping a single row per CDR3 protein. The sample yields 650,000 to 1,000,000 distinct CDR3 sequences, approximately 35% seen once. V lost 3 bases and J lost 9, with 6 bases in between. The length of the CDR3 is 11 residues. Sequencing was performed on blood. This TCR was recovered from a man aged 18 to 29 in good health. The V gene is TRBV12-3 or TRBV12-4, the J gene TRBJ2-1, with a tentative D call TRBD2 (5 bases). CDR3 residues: CASSLRAEQFF. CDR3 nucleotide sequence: TGTGCCAGCAGTTTGAGGGCTGAGCAGTTCTTC.